What follows are 30 T cell receptor beta chains derived from one specimen sequenced in a study of control samples from healthy donors and cancer patients. Sequencing used immunoSEQ multiplex PCR; TCRdb keeps in-frame clones, though not all of them. The sample records roughly 55,000 clones, approximately 85% being singletons. The sample comprised blood. Receptors originate from a man aged 50 to 60 in good health.

The V gene is TRBV6-1, the J gene TRBJ2-3, with D possibly TRBD1 on 5 matching bases. The V end was cut by 0 bases, the J end by 4 bases, with 11 bases between. CDR3 size: 15 residues. CDR1 MNHNS and CDR2 SASEGT come from the germline V gene. This CDR3 is CASSEAAGLSDTQYF. For the CDR3, the DNA is TGTGCCAGCAGTGAAGCGGCAGGGCTGTCAGATACGCAGTATTTT.

The V call is TRBV7-2, the J call TRBJ2-1; D ambiguous. In germline, CDR1 is SGHTA, CDR2 FQGNSA. This CDR3 spans 13 amino acids. The ends were cut back, 8 bases at V and 1 base at J, with 9 bases in the middle. In DNA, the CDR3 is TGTGCCAGCTCGGTAGCATCCTACAATGAGCAGTTCTTC. It encodes CASSVASYNEQFF.

V usage is TRBV5-5 and J usage is TRBJ1-1, with no clear D. Between the trimmed V and J ends, which lost 0 bases and 3 bases, there was a span of 9 bases. The CDR3 runs 14 residues. Germline V gene lookup returns CDR1 SGHKS and CDR2 YYEKEE (reference sequence). CDR3 nucleotide sequence: TGTGCCAGCAGCTTGGGAGGACGGCACACTGAAGCTTTCTTT. Amino acids: CASSLGGRHTEAFF.

The chain joins TRBV28 to TRBJ1-4; TRBD1 aligns across 9 bases. This CDR3 comprises 15 residues. J lost 6 bases, V lost 3 bases, and 5 bases had no gene match. CDR1 is MDHEN and CDR2 is SYDVKM in the germline V gene. The CDR3 DNA is TGTGCCAGCAGTTTTCCCGGGACAGGGTATGAAAAACTGTTTTTT. Translated, it gives CASSFPGTGYEKLFF.

The V call is TRBV5-1, the J call TRBJ2-2, with D perhaps matching TRBD2 (5 bases). Germline V gene sequence: CDR1 SGHRS, CDR2 YFSETQ. Trimming removed 1 base at V and 1 base at J, with 8 bases between. This CDR3 region has 15 residues. Here the CDR3 DNA reads TGCGCCAGCAGCTTGATCGAGGGGAACACCGGGGAGCTGTTTTTT. Encoded protein: CASSLIEGNTGELFF.

The chain carries TRBV28 and TRBJ1-1; no firm D call. The CDR3 extends over 14 amino acids. Germline values: CDR1 MDHEN, CDR2 SYDVKM. Trimming stripped 4 bases from V and 1 base from J, with 10 bases between. The CDR3 nucleotides are TGTGCCAGCAGTTCGCCCGGCAGGAACACTGAAGCTTTCTTT. Encoded protein: CASSSPGRNTEAFF.

This chain joins TRBV5-5 and TRBJ1-1; D gene uncertain. The germline gives CDR1 SGHKS, CDR2 YYEKEE (reference sequence). With 0 bases removed from V and 6 bases from J, the gap between germline ends came to 6 bases. The CDR3 has 12 amino acids. The CDR3 spells CASSLEKAEAFF. The CDR3 nucleotides read TGTGCCAGCAGCTTGGAAAAAGCTGAAGCTTTCTTT.

The chain joins TRBV6-2 or TRBV6-3 to TRBJ1-1, with D unresolved. The germline gives CDR1 MNHEY, CDR2 SVGEGT. The CDR3 length is 15 residues. Trimming removed 5 bases at V and 1 base at J, with 14 bases between. The CDR3 reads CASSPPRSRNTEAFF. DNA of the CDR3: TGTGCCAGCAGTCCGCCTCGGTCCCGGAACACTGAAGCTTTCTTT.

This chain links TRBV19 with TRBJ2-7; 8 bases line up with TRBD2. This CDR3 is 17 amino acids long. Germline V gene data show CDR1 as LNHDA and CDR2 as SQIVND (reference sequence). Germline trimming cut 0 bases from V and 1 base from J; bases unmatched to any gene: 8. The CDR3 region has the DNA TGTGCCAGTAGTATAGATTTGGCTAGCGGGCAATCCTACGAGCAGTACTTC. This sequence encodes CASSIDLASGQSYEQYF.

The gene calls are TRBV6-1 and TRBJ1-2; perhaps TRBD1 as D (5 bases). The CDR3 is made up of 15 amino acids. The ends were cut back, 2 bases at V and 7 bases at J, with 17 bases in the middle. Germline loops: CDR1 MNHNS, CDR2 SASEGT. CDR3 DNA sequence: TGTGCCAGCAGTGAATTTTCCGGAGGGACCGGTGGCTACACCTTC. Translation: CASSEFSGGTGGYTF.

The chain combines TRBV15 with TRBJ1-1; D is perhaps TRBD1 (5 bases). The V end lost 0 bases, the J end lost 4 bases, and 21 bases lay between the germline ends. Germline V gene sequence: CDR1 LNHNV, CDR2 YYDKDF (reference sequence). This CDR3 is 18 amino acids long. The CDR3, as DNA: TGTGCCACCAGCAGAGATAGGGACTGGGTTAATGTTGTCACTGAAGCTTTCTTT. The encoded protein is CATSRDRDWVNVVTEAFF.

The gene calls are TRBV10-1 and TRBJ2-3; D is uncertain. The CDR3 sequence is 12 residues long. V gave up 6 bases and J gave up 0 bases, with 4 bases separating them. CDR1 and CDR2 from the germline V gene are WNHNN and SYGVQD (reference sequence). The CDR3 nucleotides read TGCGCCAGCAGCTATAGCACAGATACGCAGTATTTT. Translating gives CASSYSTDTQYF.

CDR3 DNA sequence: TGTGCCAGCAGTCACTCGGACAGTGTAGTGGGCTACACCTTC. It codes for CASSHSDSVVGYTF. The genes are TRBV27 and TRBJ1-2; possible D gene TRBD1, 6 bases. The CDR3 totals 14 residues. Trimming took 5 bases from V and 8 from J, leaving 18 bases between them. From germline, CDR1 is MNHEY and CDR2 SMNVEV (reference sequence).

V gene TRBV4-3 combines with J gene TRBJ2-2; D not certain. Trimming pared 1 base from V and 8 bases from J, leaving 2 bases between. The CDR3 has 11 amino acids. Per the germline V gene, CDR1 is LGHNA and CDR2 is YSLEER. As DNA, the CDR3 is TGCGCCAGCAGCCAAGCAGGGGAGCTGTTTTTT. It encodes CASSQAGELFF.

The chain joins TRBV29-1 to TRBJ2-1, with D uncertain. Trimming removed 3 bases from V and 4 bases from J, with 7 bases in between. The V gene's germline CDR1 is SQVTM and CDR2 ANQGSEA. This CDR3 spans 12 amino acids. This chain's CDR3 is CSVDPQYNEQFF. Here the CDR3 DNA reads TGCAGCGTTGATCCCCAGTACAATGAGCAGTTCTTC.

The gene calls are TRBV4-1 and TRBJ2-5, with 8 bases fitting TRBD1. Per germline, CDR1 MGHRA and CDR2 YSYEKL. With V trimmed by 4 bases and J by 3 bases, 10 bases remained unmatched. CDR3 length: 16 amino acids. The CDR3 protein is CASSPSGQGRKETQYF. The CDR3 region has the DNA TGCGCCAGCAGCCCTTCCGGACAGGGAAGGAAAGAGACCCAGTACTTC.

The chain carries TRBV18 and TRBJ1-2; TRBD1 matches 10 bases. The CDR3 totals 17 residues. CDR1 and CDR2 from the germline V gene are KGHSH and LQKENI. J gave up 4 bases and V 6 bases, and 14 bases lay outside the gene matches. The CDR3 loop is CASSPFQDRGFSYGYTF. CDR3 nucleotides: TGTGCCAGCTCTCCCTTCCAGGACAGGGGGTTTAGCTATGGCTACACCTTC.

The rearrangement links TRBV5-1 to TRBJ1-1; D is ambiguous. The germline gives CDR1 SGHRS, CDR2 YFSETQ. Trimming took off 0 bases at V and 2 bases at J, with 8 bases between the two ends. The CDR3 runs 14 residues. CDR3 protein: CASSLVGRNTEAFF. Written as DNA, the CDR3 is TGCGCCAGCAGCTTGGTGGGCAGAAACACTGAAGCTTTCTTT. Drawing the rest from reference TRBV5-1 and TRBJ1-1, the complete variable domain is KAGVTQTPRYLIKTRGQQVTLSCSPISGHRSVSWYQQTPGQGLQFLFEYFSETQRNKGNFPGRFSGRQFSNSRSEMNVSTLELGDSALYLCASSLVGRNTEAFFGQGTRLTVV.

The genes are TRBV7-9 and TRBJ2-5; D uncertain. This CDR3 has 11 residues. CDR1 is SEHNR and CDR2 is FQNEAQ in the germline V gene (reference sequence). Trimming left V 3 bases short and J 9 bases short, with 8 bases between. The CDR3, as DNA: TGTGCCAGCAGCTTCGGCAGTCCCCAGTACTTC. It yields the protein CASSFGSPQYF.

The chain carries TRBV13 and TRBJ1-4; no clear D. The CDR3 runs 12 residues. The V end was cut by 4 bases, the J end by 8 bases, with 8 bases between. Germline CDR1 reads PRHDT; CDR2 reads FYEKMQ (reference sequence). The CDR3 protein is CASSSSSEKLFF. Here the CDR3 DNA reads TGTGCCAGCAGCTCTTCTAGCGAAAAACTGTTTTTT.

V is TRBV28 and J is TRBJ2-3; weak D call: TRBD2 (5 bases). The germline V gene has CDR1 MDHEN and CDR2 SYDVKM. Trimming took off 4 bases at V and 0 bases at J, with 8 bases between the two ends. This CDR3 has 14 amino acids. CDR3 nucleotide sequence: TGTGCCAGCAGTTACCTAGCTAGCACAGATACGCAGTATTTT. Its translation: CASSYLASTDTQYF.

The chain has TRBV7-9 and TRBJ1-6; 9 bases line up with TRBD1. The CDR3 spans 17 residues. The germline V gene has CDR1 SEHNR and CDR2 FQNEAQ (reference sequence). V shed 5 bases and J 9 bases; nucleotides not matched to a gene: 14. The CDR3: CASSPPLMGQGTSPLHF. The CDR3, as DNA: TGTGCCAGCAGCCCGCCACTCATGGGACAGGGTACTTCACCCCTCCACTTT.

The rearrangement joins TRBV7-2 to TRBJ2-3; maybe TRBD2 (5 bases). Germline-derived CDR1 and CDR2 are SGHTA and FQGNSA. CDR3 length equals 15 residues. V lost 4 bases and J 8 bases, leaving 19 bases between the germline ends. The CDR3 reads CASSSPAISGGTQYF. DNA of the CDR3: TGTGCCAGCAGCTCCCCCGCCATTTCAGGAGGTACGCAGTATTTT.

V is TRBV9 and J is TRBJ2-4; TRBD2 might be the D (5 bases). V lost 4 bases and J 3 bases, leaving 20 bases between the germline ends. The V gene's germline CDR1 is SGDLS and CDR2 YYNGEE. CDR3 size: 17 residues. CDR3 loop: CASSTDGRVAGKNIQYF. The DNA of the CDR3 is TGTGCCAGCAGCACAGACGGGCGGGTCGCTGGCAAAAACATTCAGTACTTC.

The chain combines TRBV28 with TRBJ1-5; D unresolved. Per germline, CDR1 MDHEN and CDR2 SYDVKM. The CDR3 runs to 12 residues. Trimming removed 2 bases at V and 7 bases at J, with 6 bases between. CDR3 DNA sequence: TGTGCCAGCAGTTTAATGGGGCAGCCCCAGCATTTT. Residues: CASSLMGQPQHF.

V is TRBV4-3 and J is TRBJ2-7, with 7 positions matching TRBD1. The ends lost 0 bases at V and 6 bases at J; junction bases unmatched: 8. Germline lookup yields CDR1 LGHNA and CDR2 YSLEER. There are 15 residues in the CDR3. CDR3 region: CASSQDPQGESEQYF. The CDR3 DNA reads TGCGCCAGCAGCCAAGATCCCCAGGGGGAGAGCGAGCAGTACTTC.

The V and J genes are TRBV18 and TRBJ2-7, with a tentative D call TRBD2 (5 bases). Germline assignment: CDR1 KGHSH and CDR2 LQKENI. Trimming stripped 3 bases from V and 7 bases from J, with 22 bases between. The CDR3 contains 16 residues. CDR3 coding DNA: TGTGCCAGCTCACCTCCCGCCGGGCCCACCACGGGGGAGCAGTACTTC. Protein: CASSPPAGPTTGEQYF.

This chain uses TRBV28 with TRBJ2-2, with 8 bases identical to TRBD1. Per germline, CDR1 MDHEN and CDR2 SYDVKM. The CDR3 is 15 amino acids. Losses at the gene ends were 5 bases for V and 6 bases for J; bases not matched to a gene: 8. The DNA of the CDR3 is TGTGCCAGCAGTCCCCGACAGGGGATCTCCGGGGAGCTGTTTTTT. Encoded protein: CASSPRQGISGELFF.

The chain joins TRBV6-5 to TRBJ2-3; 10 nucleotides agree with TRBD2. The CDR3 runs to 15 residues. Germline CDR1 and CDR2: MNHEY and SVGAGI. After removal of 9 bases from V and 3 bases from J, the junction contained 9 bases not matched to a gene. CDR3 nucleotide sequence: TGTGCCAGATCGTTAAAACTAGCGGGGACAGATACGCAGTATTTT. It translates to CARSLKLAGTDTQYF.

This clone was seen a single time. Different DNA sequences within this sample yield the same CDR3. The genes are TRBV27 and TRBJ2-3; 12 bases map to TRBD2. J gave up 3 bases and V 5 bases, and 6 bases lay outside the gene matches. CDR1 is MNHEY and CDR2 is SMNVEV in the germline V gene (reference sequence). The CDR3 totals 16 residues. Here the CDR3 reads CASSPRLAGVTDTQYF. In nucleotides, the CDR3 is TGTGCCAGCAGTCCACGACTAGCGGGAGTGACAGATACGCAGTATTTT.